Shown below are 29 T cell receptor beta chains from a single sample sequenced in a study of CD8+CD57+ T cells in acquired aplastic anemia. Using genomic DNA as the template, TCR beta VDJ and CDR3 profiling was carried out. TCRdb independently ran MiXCR on the reads; one entry per CDR3 protein. The sample has under 350,000 distinct CDR3 sequences, under 60% seen once. For sequencing, patients were chosen who had shown expansion of CD8+CD57+ cells by flow cytometry. Sequences were obtained from sorted CD4+, CD8+, or CD8+CD57+ T cells (not recorded which) from PBMCs. The receptors were sampled from a human donor with aplastic anemia.

This chain uses TRBV7-2 with TRBJ2-5; perhaps D is TRBD1 or TRBD2 (5 bases each). V was trimmed by 5 bases and J by 2 bases, leaving 15 bases between them. This CDR3 is built from 15 residues. Germline V lookup: CDR1 SGHTA, CDR2 FQGNSA. CDR3 coding DNA: TGTGCCAGCAGCCGCCGGGACGGATTACAAGAGACCCAGTACTTC. Its protein product is CASSRRDGLQETQYF. The whole variable domain, filled in from reference TRBV7-2 and TRBJ2-5, reads GAGVSQSPSNKVTEKGKDVELRCDPISGHTALYWYRQSLGQGLEFLIYFQGNSAPDKSGLPSDRFSAERTGGSVSTLTIQRTQQEDSAVYLCASSRRDGLQETQYFGPGTRLLVL.

J is TRBJ2-7 and V is TRBV5-6; TRBD1 agrees at 8 bases. The CDR3 covers 13 residues. The germline V gene has CDR1 SGHDT and CDR2 YYEEEE. V was pared by 0 bases and J by 13 bases, with 9 bases of the junction left unmatched. The CDR3 nucleotides are TGTGCCAGCAGCTTGGTCCAGGGGGCGCTTCTTTACTTC. It specifies CASSLVQGALLYF.

There are many counts of this clonotype. The rearrangement joins TRBV7-9 to TRBJ1-2; D call uncertain. Germline V gene data show CDR1 as SEHNR and CDR2 as FQNEAQ (reference sequence). The CDR3 has 15 amino acids. With 2 bases removed from V and 4 bases from J, the gap between germline ends came to 14 bases. The CDR3 sequence: CASSLWTQKGYGYTF. For the CDR3, the DNA is TGTGCCAGCAGCTTATGGACCCAGAAGGGCTATGGCTACACCTTC.

This clonotype has just a few counts. This chain joins TRBV2 and TRBJ1-2; the D gene is possibly TRBD1 (5 bases). The CDR3 length is 12 residues. With 4 bases removed from V and 4 bases from J, the gap between germline ends came to 7 bases. Germline V gene lookup returns CDR1 SNHLY and CDR2 FYNNEI. CDR3 nucleotides: TGTGCCAGCAGTGGGACAAGCTATGGCTACACCTTC. Translating it yields CASSGTSYGYTF.

This chain joins TRBV12-3 or TRBV12-4 and TRBJ2-7, with 8 bases identical to TRBD2. V gave up 6 bases and J gave up 6 bases; unmatched junction bases: 10. The length of the CDR3 is 14 residues. The CDR3 here is CASRLPGLGSEQYF. The DNA for the CDR3 is TGTGCCAGCAGGTTACCGGGACTAGGTAGCGAGCAGTACTTC.

This clonotype appeared many times. The chain is built from TRBV7-9 and TRBJ2-1; D unclear. The V and J ends lost 1 base and 6 bases respectively, with 13 bases between them. CDR3 length: 15 amino acids. In germline, CDR1 is SEHNR, CDR2 FQNEAQ (reference sequence). CDR3: CASSLDQLRLNEQFF. The CDR3 nucleotides read TGTGCCAGCAGCTTAGATCAGCTGAGGCTCAATGAGCAGTTCTTC.

This chain uses TRBV27 with TRBJ2-1; D possibly corresponds to TRBD2 (5 bases). V lost 8 bases to trimming and J lost 0 bases, with 11 bases between them. This CDR3 has 14 amino acids. The germline V gene has CDR1 MNHEY and CDR2 SMNVEV (reference sequence). The CDR3 DNA reads TGTGCCAGCCATAGCGCCAGCTCCTACAATGAGCAGTTCTTC. It is translated as CASHSASSYNEQFF.

The chain couples TRBV7-2 to TRBJ2-5, with a possible D match to TRBD1 (5 bases). Germline CDR1 and CDR2: SGHTA and FQGNSA. This CDR3 is 15 amino acids long. V lost 3 bases and J lost 6, with 17 bases in between. As DNA, the CDR3 is TGTGCCAGCAGCTTTACCGAATCCAGGGTCAAGACCCAGTACTTC. It is translated as CASSFTESRVKTQYF.

In this sample, this clonotype turned up many times. This chain uses TRBV9 with TRBJ2-1, with 8 bases that match TRBD1. Germline-derived CDR1 and CDR2 are SGDLS and YYNGEE. V lost 4 bases to trimming and J lost 3 bases; unmatched junction nucleotides: 9. The CDR3 length is 16 residues. The DNA of the CDR3 is TGTGCCAGCAGCCCTGATGGGACAGGACTCTACAATGAGCAGTTCTTC. Its protein product is CASSPDGTGLYNEQFF.

Regarding this clonotype: A much bigger clone sits one base away, suggesting this may be a read error. V gene TRBV10-2 combines with J gene TRBJ1-5; 8 nucleotides match TRBD1. CDR1 is WSHSY and CDR2 is SAAADI in the germline V gene. CDR3 length: 15 amino acids. CDR3 region: CASSGPRGPNRPQHF. For the CDR3, the DNA is TGTGCCAGCAGTGGGCCCAGGGGGCCCAATCGGCCCCAGCATTTT.

This chain connects TRBV9 to TRBJ1-3; no clear D. Trimming took off 2 bases at V and 0 bases at J, with 9 bases between the two ends. The CDR3 has 15 residues. The germline gives CDR1 SGDLS, CDR2 YYNGEE. The CDR3 region is CASSVDTNSGNTIYF. CDR3 nucleotides: TGTGCCAGCAGCGTCGACACCAACTCTGGAAACACCATATATTTT.

This clonotype came up a few times. J is TRBJ2-7 and V is TRBV2; D not certain. This CDR3 comprises 12 residues. V was clipped by 7 bases and J by 2 bases, with 9 bases between them. From germline, CDR1 is SNHLY and CDR2 FYNNEI. As DNA, the CDR3 is TGTGCCAGCAAGGAGAAAGCCTACGAGCAGTACTTC. It translates to CASKEKAYEQYF.

The V call is TRBV7-9, the J call TRBJ2-6, with 8 bases that match TRBD2. The V gene's germline CDR1 is SEHNR and CDR2 FQNEAQ (reference sequence). The junction had 9 bases not matched to a gene; V was cut back by 7 bases and J by 4 bases. The CDR3 runs 16 residues. This chain's CDR3 is CASNTRGGLGANVLTF. The CDR3 nucleotides are TGTGCCAGCAATACCCGCGGGGGGCTAGGGGCCAACGTCCTGACTTTC.

This clonotype was seen many times. The chain is built from TRBV19 and TRBJ1-1; D is unclear. The germline CDR1 and CDR2 sequences are LNHDA and SQIVND (reference sequence). Trimming left V 6 bases short and J 1 base short, with 12 bases between. The CDR3 has 14 residues. CDR3 amino acids: CASSSMGGNTEAFF. CDR3 nucleotides: TGTGCCAGTAGCTCGATGGGAGGGAACACTGAAGCTTTCTTT.

This clonotype was recorded once. V is TRBV7-9 and J is TRBJ2-7; weak D call: TRBD2 (6 bases). V gave up 1 base and J gave up 0 bases, with 13 bases separating them. The germline gives CDR1 SEHNR, CDR2 FQNEAQ (reference sequence). The CDR3 is 16 residues long. The CDR3 reads CASSLDEVGSSYEQYF. CDR3 DNA sequence: TGTGCCAGCAGCTTAGATGAAGTCGGGAGCTCCTACGAGCAGTACTTC. Using reference TRBV7-9 and TRBJ2-7 for the parts outside the CDR3, the full variable domain is DTGVSQNPRHKITKRGQNVTFRCDPISEHNRLYWYRQTLGQGPEFLTYFQNEAQLEKSRLLSDRFSAERPKGSFSTLEIQRTEQGDSAMYLCASSLDEVGSSYEQYFGPGTRLTVT.

The chain uses TRBV4-3 and TRBJ1-2; the D is unclear. Deletions cut 0 bases from V and 7 bases from J, with 12 bases between. The CDR3 length is 14 residues. Germline V gene data show CDR1 as LGHNA and CDR2 as YSLEER. The DNA for the CDR3 is TGCGCCAGCAGCCAAGATCGGAGTGTGTCTGGCTACACCTTC. Translated, it gives CASSQDRSVSGYTF.

The chain combines TRBV12-3 or TRBV12-4 with TRBJ2-5; tentative D call: TRBD1 (6 bases). The CDR3 runs to 13 residues. Trimming stripped 6 bases from V and 5 bases from J, with 13 bases between. The CDR3 reads CASRPTGWETQYF. The CDR3 DNA reads TGTGCCAGCAGACCAACAGGGTGGGAGACCCAGTACTTC.

CDR3 bases: TGTGCCACCAGCAACCGGGACTCTAGCACAGATACGCAGTATTTT. Its translation: CATSNRDSSTDTQYF. The chain uses TRBV15 and TRBJ2-3; D may be TRBD2 (6 bases). The CDR3 runs 15 residues. Germline assignment: CDR1 LNHNV and CDR2 YYDKDF (reference sequence). V lost 4 bases and J 0 bases, leaving 11 bases between the germline ends.

The chain has TRBV19 and TRBJ2-5; D may match TRBD1 or TRBD2 (5 bases each). Trimming stripped 0 bases from V and 3 bases from J, with 8 bases between. CDR3 length: 14 residues. Germline CDR1 reads LNHDA; CDR2 reads SQIVND (reference sequence). The DNA for the CDR3 is TGTGCCAGTAGTATAGAGGGACCCAAAGAGACCCAGTACTTC. Translated, it gives CASSIEGPKETQYF.

The J gene is TRBJ2-1, the V gene TRBV7-2, with a tentative D call TRBD2 (5 bases). Germline V gene lookup returns CDR1 SGHTA and CDR2 FQGNSA. Trimming left V 5 bases short and J 4 bases short, with 15 bases between. This CDR3 is 15 amino acids long. CDR3 sequence (DNA): TGTGCCAGCAGCCTCAGAGGAGCGGAGTACAATGAGCAGTTCTTC. Residues: CASSLRGAEYNEQFF.

This chain joins TRBV2 and TRBJ1-5; D possibly corresponds to TRBD1 (5 bases). V was cut by 4 bases and J by 0 bases, with 13 bases left in between. In germline, CDR1 is SNHLY, CDR2 FYNNEI. There are 16 residues in the CDR3. As DNA, the CDR3 is TGTGCCAGCAGTGTTACGGACACCTTTAGCAATCAGCCCCAGCATTTT. It codes for CASSVTDTFSNQPQHF.

Here the CDR3 DNA reads TGTGCCAGCAGTCCCTATCACGGGGGCCCTGAGCAGTATTTT. Translation: CASSPYHGGPEQYF. V usage is TRBV7-3 and J usage is TRBJ2-3, with D perhaps assigned TRBD1 or TRBD2 (6 bases each). The V and J ends lost 6 bases and 11 bases respectively, with 21 bases between them. From germline, CDR1 is SGHTA and CDR2 FQGTGA. This CDR3 is 14 amino acids long.

The V call is TRBV2, the J call TRBJ1-5, with 10 nucleotides matching TRBD1. In germline, CDR1 is SNHLY, CDR2 FYNNEI. The CDR3 loop spans 14 amino acids. Unmatched junction bases numbered 2, after V lost 3 bases and J lost 6 bases. CDR3 DNA: TGTGCCAGCAGTGAGGACAGGGGGGTTCAGCCCCAGCATTTT. Translated, it gives CASSEDRGVQPQHF.

A single count supports this clonotype. The chain has TRBV7-3 and TRBJ2-2; 15 bases fit TRBD2. With 6 bases clipped from V and 6 bases from J, the junction kept 8 bases outside the gene matches. CDR3 length: 17 residues. CDR1 is SGHTA and CDR2 is FQGTGA in the germline V gene. The DNA for the CDR3 is TGTGCCAGCAGGACGAGCCGGACTAGCGGGGGGGCCGGGGAGCTGTTTTTT. The encoded protein is CASRTSRTSGGAGELFF.

This clonotype was counted many times. This sequence joins TRBV3-1 and TRBJ2-5; 9 bases line up with TRBD1. Germline values: CDR1 LGHDT, CDR2 YNNKEL (reference sequence). Trimming took 4 bases from V and 2 from J; bases not matched to a gene: 5. The CDR3 runs 15 residues. DNA of the CDR3: TGTGCCAGCAGCCCACAGGGGGCGGCACAAGAGACCCAGTACTTC. Protein: CASSPQGAAQETQYF.

This clonotype was counted a few times. This chain links TRBV12-3 or TRBV12-4 with TRBJ2-7; 8 nucleotides align to TRBD1. The V segment lost 5 bases and the J segment 2 bases; nucleotides outside the gene matches: 5. The CDR3 sequence is 14 residues long. The CDR3 region is CASSATGVAYEQYF. The CDR3 DNA reads TGTGCCAGCAGTGCGACAGGGGTAGCCTACGAGCAGTACTTC.

This clonotype has a handful of counts. This chain links TRBV15 with TRBJ2-5; no firm D call. Germline CDR1 and CDR2: LNHNV and YYDKDF (reference sequence). The V end was cut by 0 bases, the J end by 6 bases, with 11 bases between. The CDR3 runs 14 residues. The CDR3 sequence is CATSRDVGWKTQYF. DNA for the CDR3: TGTGCCACCAGCAGAGATGTGGGGTGGAAGACCCAGTACTTC.

The chain links TRBV15 to TRBJ2-1; no clear D. The CDR3 loop spans 16 amino acids. Germline values: CDR1 LNHNV, CDR2 YYDKDF (reference sequence). The ends were cut back, 0 bases at V and 0 bases at J, with 9 bases in the middle. CDR3 loop: CATSREGPGSYNEQFF. The CDR3 DNA follows: TGTGCCACCAGCAGAGAGGGCCCGGGCTCCTACAATGAGCAGTTCTTC.

A word on this clonotype: It is likely a read error, because the conserved phenylalanine at the end of the CDR3 is missing. Because the CDR3's place on the DNA is in doubt, the DNA is left out and the CDR3 is given as listed by TCRdb. The chain employs TRBV9 and TRBJ1-5; TRBD1, the table's D call, was not compared with the DNA. The germline V gene has CDR1 SGDLS and CDR2 YYNGEE. Including both end residues, the CDR3 is 11 amino acids long. CDR3 loop: CASSVGPRAGG.